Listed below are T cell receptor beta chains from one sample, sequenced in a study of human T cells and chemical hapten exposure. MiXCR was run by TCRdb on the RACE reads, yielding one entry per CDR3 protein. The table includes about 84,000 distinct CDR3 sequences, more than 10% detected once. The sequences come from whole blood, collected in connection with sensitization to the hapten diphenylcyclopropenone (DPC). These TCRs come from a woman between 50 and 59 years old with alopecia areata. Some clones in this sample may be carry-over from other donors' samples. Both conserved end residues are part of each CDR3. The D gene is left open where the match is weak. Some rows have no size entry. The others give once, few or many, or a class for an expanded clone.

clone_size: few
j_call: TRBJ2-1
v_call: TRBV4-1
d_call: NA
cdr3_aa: CASSQWLAGRGARYNEQFF
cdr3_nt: TGCGCCAGCAGCCAATGGCTTGCGGGTAGGGGGGCTAGATACAATGAGCAGTTCTTC

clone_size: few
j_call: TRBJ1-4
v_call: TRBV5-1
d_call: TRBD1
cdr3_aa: CASSRDSRATNEKLFF
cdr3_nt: TGCGCCAGCAGCCGGGACAGCCGGGCAACTAATGAAAAACTGTTTTTT

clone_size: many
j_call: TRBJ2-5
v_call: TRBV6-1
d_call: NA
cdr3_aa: CASSDWGPARGQYF
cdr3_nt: TGTGCCAGCAGTGACTGGGGGCCTGCAAGGGGCCAGTACTTC

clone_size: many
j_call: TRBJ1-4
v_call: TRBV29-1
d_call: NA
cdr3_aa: CSVEGLGGSNEKLFF
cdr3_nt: TGCAGCGTTGAAGGTCTGGGGGGATCTAATGAAAAACTGTTTTTT

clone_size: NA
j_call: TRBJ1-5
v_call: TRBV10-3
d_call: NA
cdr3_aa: CAIIPRQPQHF
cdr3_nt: TGTGCCATCATCCCCCGTCAGCCCCAGCATTTT

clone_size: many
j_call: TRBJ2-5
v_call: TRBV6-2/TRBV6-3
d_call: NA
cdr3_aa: CASSSGLLRTQETQYF
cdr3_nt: TGTGCCAGCAGCTCCGGTCTCCTGCGGACCCAAGAGACCCAGTACTTC

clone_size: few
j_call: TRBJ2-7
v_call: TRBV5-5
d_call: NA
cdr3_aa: CASSPGRQVPSYEQYF
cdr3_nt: TGTGCCAGCAGCCCCGGGAGACAGGTGCCGTCCTACGAGCAGTACTTC

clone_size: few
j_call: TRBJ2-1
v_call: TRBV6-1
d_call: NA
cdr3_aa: CASSDGGSGYNEQFF
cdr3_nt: TGTGCCAGCAGTGACGGAGGATCTGGCTACAATGAGCAGTTCTTC

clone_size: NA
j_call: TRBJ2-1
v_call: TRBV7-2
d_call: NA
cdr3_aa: CASSLGPLADEFF
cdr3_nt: TGTGCCAGCAGCTTAGGGCCACTAGCTGATGAGTTCTTC

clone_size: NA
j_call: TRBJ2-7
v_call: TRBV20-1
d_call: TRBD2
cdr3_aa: CSARTPSGPYEQYF
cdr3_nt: TGCAGTGCTAGAACCCCTAGCGGGCCCTACGAGCAGTACTTC

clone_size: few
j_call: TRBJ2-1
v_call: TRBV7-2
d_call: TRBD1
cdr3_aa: CASSLAAQGTGHNEQFF
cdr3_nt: TGTGCCAGCAGCTTAGCCGCTCAAGGGACAGGGCACAATGAGCAGTTCTTC

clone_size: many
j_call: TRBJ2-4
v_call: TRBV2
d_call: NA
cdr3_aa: CASNKFEVPLLNIQYF
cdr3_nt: TGTGCCAGCAACAAATTTGAAGTCCCCCTTTTAAACATTCAGTACTTC

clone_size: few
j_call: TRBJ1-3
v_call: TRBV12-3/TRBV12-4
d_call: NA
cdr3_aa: CASSFYAASGNTIYF
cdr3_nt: TGTGCCAGCAGTTTTTATGCAGCCTCTGGAAACACCATATATTTT

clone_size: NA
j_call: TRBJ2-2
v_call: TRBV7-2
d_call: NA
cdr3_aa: CASSLAWGSAGELFF
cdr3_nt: TGTGCCAGCAGCTTAGCCTGGGGCAGTGCCGGGGAGCTGTTTTTT

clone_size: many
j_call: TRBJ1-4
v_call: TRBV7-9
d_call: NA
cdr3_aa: CASGGQGYEKLFF
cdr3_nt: TGTGCCAGCGGGGGCCAGGGGTACGAAAAACTGTTTTTT

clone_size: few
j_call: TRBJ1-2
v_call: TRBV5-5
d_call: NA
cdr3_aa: CACKDGPSVGYTF
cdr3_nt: TGTGCCTGTAAGGACGGACCTTCGGTTGGCTACACCTTC

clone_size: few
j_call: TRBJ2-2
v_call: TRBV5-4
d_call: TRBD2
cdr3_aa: CASSLSGRADTGELFF
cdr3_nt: TGTGCCAGCAGCTTAAGCGGGAGGGCCGACACCGGGGAGCTGTTTTTT

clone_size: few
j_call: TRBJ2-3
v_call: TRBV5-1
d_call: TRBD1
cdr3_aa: CASSLRTGGTDTQYF
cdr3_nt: TGCGCCAGCAGCTTGCGGACAGGGGGCACAGATACGCAGTATTTT

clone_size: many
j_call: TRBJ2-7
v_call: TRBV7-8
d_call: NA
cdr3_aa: CARPPRQESYEQYF
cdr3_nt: TGTGCCAGACCGCCTCGGCAGGAGTCCTACGAGCAGTACTTC

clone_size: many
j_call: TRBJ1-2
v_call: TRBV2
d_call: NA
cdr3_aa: CASSEQQAGVYGYTF
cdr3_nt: TGTGCCAGCAGTGAACAACAGGCCGGGGTCTATGGCTACACCTTC

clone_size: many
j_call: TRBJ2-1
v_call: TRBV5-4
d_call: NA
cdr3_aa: CASSLESSYNEQFF
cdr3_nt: TGTGCCAGCAGCTTGGAGAGCTCCTACAATGAGCAGTTCTTC

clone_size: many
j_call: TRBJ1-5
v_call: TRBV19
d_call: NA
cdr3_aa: CASSTRAGSNQPQHF
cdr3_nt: TGTGCCAGTAGTACCCGAGCGGGCAGCAATCAGCCCCAGCATTTT

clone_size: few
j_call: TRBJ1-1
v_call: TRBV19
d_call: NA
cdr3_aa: CASKPPGFEAFF
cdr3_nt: TGTGCCAGTAAGCCCCCGGGTTTCGAAGCTTTCTTT

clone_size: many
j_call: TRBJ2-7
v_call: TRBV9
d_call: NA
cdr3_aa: CASSVGLAPEQYF
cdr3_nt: TGTGCCAGCAGCGTAGGACTCGCCCCCGAGCAGTACTTC

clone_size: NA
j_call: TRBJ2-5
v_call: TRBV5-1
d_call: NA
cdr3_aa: CASSLDRAGSETQYF
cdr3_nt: TGCGCCAGCAGCTTGGACAGGGCGGGCTCGGAGACCCAGTACTTC

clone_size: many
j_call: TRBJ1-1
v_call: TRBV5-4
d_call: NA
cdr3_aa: CASSLRRANTEAFF
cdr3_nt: TGTGCCAGCAGCCTGCGGAGGGCGAACACTGAAGCTTTCTTT

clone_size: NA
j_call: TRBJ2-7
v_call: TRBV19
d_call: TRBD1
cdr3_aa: CASNEGQGAYEQYF
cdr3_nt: TGTGCCAGTAATGAGGGACAGGGGGCCTACGAGCAGTACTTC

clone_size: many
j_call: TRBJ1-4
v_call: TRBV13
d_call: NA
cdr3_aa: CASSTRRFGGEKLFF
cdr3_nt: TGTGCCAGCAGCACGCGCAGGTTTGGTGGTGAAAAACTGTTTTTT

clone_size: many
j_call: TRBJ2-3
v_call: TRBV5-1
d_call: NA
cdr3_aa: CASSPRGRELPTDTQYF
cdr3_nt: TGCGCCAGCAGCCCGAGGGGGCGGGAGCTCCCCACAGATACGCAGTATTTT

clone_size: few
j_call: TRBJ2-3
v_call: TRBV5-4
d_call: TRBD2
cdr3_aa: CASSLPGGRTDTQYF
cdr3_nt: TGTGCCAGCAGCTTGCCGGGCGGGAGAACAGATACGCAGTATTTT

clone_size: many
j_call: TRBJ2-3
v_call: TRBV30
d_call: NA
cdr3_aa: CAWSVLVGSNTQYF
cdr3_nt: TGTGCCTGGAGTGTACTGGTAGGGTCAAATACGCAGTATTTT

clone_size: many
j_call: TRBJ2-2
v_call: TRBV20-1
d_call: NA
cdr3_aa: CSAESGWQANTGELFF
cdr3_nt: TGCAGTGCTGAATCGGGCTGGCAAGCCAACACCGGGGAGCTGTTTTTT

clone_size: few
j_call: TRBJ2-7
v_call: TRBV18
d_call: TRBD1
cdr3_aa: CASSPTGTGAPYEQYF
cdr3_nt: TGTGCCAGCTCACCAACCGGGACAGGGGCCCCCTACGAGCAGTACTTC

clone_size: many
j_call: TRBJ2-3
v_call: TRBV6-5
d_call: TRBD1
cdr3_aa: CASSYRHRGGTDTQYF
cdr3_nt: TGTGCCAGCAGTTACCGCCACAGGGGTGGCACAGATACGCAGTATTTT

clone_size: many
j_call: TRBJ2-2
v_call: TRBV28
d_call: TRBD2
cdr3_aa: CASSLVGGGGTGELFF
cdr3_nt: TGTGCCAGCAGTTTAGTTGGCGGCGGGGGAACCGGGGAGCTGTTTTTT

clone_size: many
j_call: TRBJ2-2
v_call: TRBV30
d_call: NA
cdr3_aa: CAWSENTGELFF
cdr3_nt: TGTGCCTGGAGCGAAAACACCGGGGAGCTGTTTTTT

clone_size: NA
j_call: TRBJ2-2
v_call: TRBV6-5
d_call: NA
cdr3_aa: CASRETDKNTGELFF
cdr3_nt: TGTGCCAGCAGGGAGACAGATAAAAACACCGGGGAGCTGTTTTTT

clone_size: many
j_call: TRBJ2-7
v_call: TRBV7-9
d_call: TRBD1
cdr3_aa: CASSPMTGGPYEQYF
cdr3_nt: TGTGCCAGCAGCCCTATGACAGGGGGCCCCTACGAGCAGTACTTC

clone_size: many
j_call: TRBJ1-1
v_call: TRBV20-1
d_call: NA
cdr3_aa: CSAEETELNTEAFF
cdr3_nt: TGCAGTGCTGAGGAAACAGAACTGAACACTGAAGCTTTCTTT

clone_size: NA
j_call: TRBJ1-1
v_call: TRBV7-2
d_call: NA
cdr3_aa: CASSPTALNTEAFF
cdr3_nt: TGTGCCAGCAGCCCGACAGCTCTGAACACTGAAGCTTTCTTT

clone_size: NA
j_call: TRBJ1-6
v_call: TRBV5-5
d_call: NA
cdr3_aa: CAGSGAVANSPLHF
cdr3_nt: TGTGCCGGTTCAGGGGCGGTCGCCAATTCACCCCTCCACTTT

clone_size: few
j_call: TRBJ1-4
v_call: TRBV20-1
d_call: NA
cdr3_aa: CSARSVPVF
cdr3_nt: TGCAGTGCTAGATCTGTGCCCGTTTTT

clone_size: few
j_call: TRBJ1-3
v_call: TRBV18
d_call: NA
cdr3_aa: CASSPSGTGNTIYF
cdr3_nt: TGTGCCAGCTCACCTTCCGGGACTGGAAACACCATATATTTT

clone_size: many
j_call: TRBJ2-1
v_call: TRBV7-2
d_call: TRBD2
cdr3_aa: CASSQRPSGGDNEQFF
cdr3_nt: TGTGCCAGCAGCCAAAGGCCTAGCGGGGGGGACAATGAGCAGTTCTTC

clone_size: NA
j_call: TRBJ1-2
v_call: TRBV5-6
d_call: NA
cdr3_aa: CASSPTNVGPSLGDYTF
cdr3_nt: TGTGCCAGCAGCCCGACGAATGTGGGGCCCAGTCTAGGCGACTACACCTTC

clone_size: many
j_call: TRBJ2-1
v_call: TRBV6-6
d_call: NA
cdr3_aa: CASSLHTEQFF
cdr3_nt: TGTGCCAGCAGTTTGCACACTGAGCAGTTCTTC

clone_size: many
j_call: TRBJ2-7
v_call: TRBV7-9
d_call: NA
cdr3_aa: CASSPPGSKDEQYF
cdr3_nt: TGTGCCAGCAGCCCGCCGGGGTCTAAGGACGAGCAGTACTTC

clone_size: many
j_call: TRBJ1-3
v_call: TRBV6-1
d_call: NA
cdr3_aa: CASSEVGVAGNTIYF
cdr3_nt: TGTGCCAGCAGTGAAGTCGGGGTTGCTGGAAACACCATATATTTT

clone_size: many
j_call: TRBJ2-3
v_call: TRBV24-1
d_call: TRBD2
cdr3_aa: CATSDSQAGSTDTQYF
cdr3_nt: TGTGCCACCAGTGATTCTCAAGCGGGATCCACAGATACGCAGTATTTT

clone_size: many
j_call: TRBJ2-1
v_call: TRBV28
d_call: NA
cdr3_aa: CASRPLDRSYNEQFF
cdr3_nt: TGTGCCAGCAGGCCCTTAGACCGCTCCTACAATGAGCAGTTCTTC

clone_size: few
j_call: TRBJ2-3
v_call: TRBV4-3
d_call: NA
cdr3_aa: CASSQENRGDTQYF
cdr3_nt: TGCGCCAGCAGCCAAGAAAATAGGGGGGATACGCAGTATTTT

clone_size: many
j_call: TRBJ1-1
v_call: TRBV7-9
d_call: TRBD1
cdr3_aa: CASSSGRTGSSGTEAFF
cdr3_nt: TGTGCCAGCAGCTCTGGGAGGACAGGGTCGTCGGGCACTGAAGCTTTCTTT

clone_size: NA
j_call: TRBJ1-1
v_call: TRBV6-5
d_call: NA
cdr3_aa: CASRELRGIGMNTEAFF
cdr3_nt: TGTGCCAGCAGGGAGTTACGTGGGATAGGCATGAACACTGAAGCTTTCTTT

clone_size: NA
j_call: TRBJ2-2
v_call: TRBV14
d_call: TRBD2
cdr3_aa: CASSQDGLATGELFF
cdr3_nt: TGTGCCAGCAGCCAAGATGGACTAGCAACCGGGGAGCTGTTTTTT

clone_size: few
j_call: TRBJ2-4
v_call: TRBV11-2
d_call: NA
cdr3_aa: CASSLDRRMPQYF
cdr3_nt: TGTGCCAGCAGCTTAGACCGGAGGATGCCTCAGTACTTC

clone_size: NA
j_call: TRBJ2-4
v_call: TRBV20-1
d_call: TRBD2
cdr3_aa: CSAPPRHSPGGINIQYF
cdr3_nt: TGCAGTGCTCCCCCCAGGCACTCCCCCGGGGGGATAAACATTCAGTACTTC

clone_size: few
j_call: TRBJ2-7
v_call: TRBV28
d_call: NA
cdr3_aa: CASRLSSYEQYF
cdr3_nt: TGTGCCAGCAGACTGAGCTCCTACGAGCAGTACTTC

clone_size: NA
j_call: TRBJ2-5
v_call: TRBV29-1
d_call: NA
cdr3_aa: CSVSPSVGETQYF
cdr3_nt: TGCAGCGTTAGTCCCTCCGTCGGGGAGACCCAGTACTTC